These 24 T cell receptor beta chains were sequenced from one sample in a study of human T cells and chemical hapten exposure. TCRdb re-derived calls from the RACE reads in MiXCR, one entry per CDR3 protein. This sample has about 160,000 distinct CDR3 sequences, with 28% found just once. The time point here: patch test 3, about 24 weeks after DPC sensitization. Specified treatment: therapeutic diphenylcyclopropenone sensitization with weekly scalp DPC. Sequences were derived from whole blood, sampled in connection with sensitization to the hapten diphenylcyclopropenone (DPC). All receptors derive from a woman between 18 and 30 years old with alopecia areata. Some clones in this sample may be carry-over from other donors' samples.

This clonotype was counted only a few times. The chain recombines TRBV11-2 with TRBJ2-7; TRBD1 or TRBD2 may be the D gene (5 bases each). This CDR3 spans 15 amino acids. The V gene lost 0 bases and the J gene lost 5 bases, with 14 bases spanning the gap. CDR1 is SGHAT and CDR2 is FQNNGV in the germline V gene. CDR3: CASSLDEGPGDEQYF. The DNA for the CDR3 is TGTGCCAGCAGCTTAGATGAGGGGCCCGGGGACGAGCAGTACTTC.

For the CDR3, the DNA is TGTGCTAGTGGTTTTGGGACACCTAGGGACCCCTGGAACACTGAAGCTTTCTTT. Its translation: CASGFGTPRDPWNTEAFF. The chain joins TRBV12-5 to TRBJ1-1; TRBD1 might be the D (6 bases). From germline, CDR1 is LGHNT and CDR2 FRNRAP. This CDR3 spans 18 amino acids. V lost 3 bases, J lost 1 base, and 21 bases lay in between. Based on the CDR3 plus reference TRBV12-5 and TRBJ1-1, the full variable domain is DARVTQTPRHKVTEMGQEVTMRCQPILGHNTVFWYRQTMMQGLELLAYFRNRAPLDDSGMPKDRFSAEMPDATLATLKIQPSEPRDSAVYFCASGFGTPRDPWNTEAFFGQGTRLTVV.

In its sample, this clonotype was seen many times. The chain joins TRBV9 to TRBJ1-1; no definite D call. V shed 3 bases and J shed 1 base, with 7 bases lying between them. The CDR3 totals 13 residues. The V gene's germline CDR1 is SGDLS and CDR2 YYNGEE. CDR3 loop: CASSGNKNTEAFF. DNA for the CDR3: TGTGCCAGCAGCGGCAACAAGAACACTGAAGCTTTCTTT.

This chain uses TRBV5-6 with TRBJ2-1; TRBD2 matches at 7 bases. CDR1 and CDR2 from the germline V gene are SGHDT and YYEEEE. Germline trimming cut 4 bases from V and 13 bases from J; bases unmatched to any gene: 8. There are 12 residues in the CDR3. As DNA, the CDR3 is TGTGCCAGCAGCACGGGACTACCGGGTCAGTTCTTC. This encodes CASSTGLPGQFF.

V gene TRBV21-1 combines with J gene TRBJ1-2. TRBV21-1 is classified as a pseudogene. The CDR3 loop spans 13 amino acids. The CDR3 nucleotides read TGTGCCAGCAGCAAAGCGGGAGACTATGGCTACACCTTC. It translates to CASSKAGDYGYTF.

The chain couples TRBV19 to TRBJ2-5; possibly TRBD2 for D (6 bases). The CDR3 contains 15 residues. V shed 5 bases and J shed 5 bases, with 18 bases lying between them. CDR1 is LNHDA, CDR2 SQIVND, per germline (reference sequence). The CDR3 nucleotides are TGTGCCAGTAGTCCCAAGCGGGCAGGGAGTGAGACCCAGTACTTC. It codes for CASSPKRAGSETQYF.

This chain connects TRBV2 to TRBJ2-7; 9 bases map to TRBD1. In germline, CDR1 is SNHLY, CDR2 FYNNEI. J was trimmed by 5 bases and V by 11 bases; bases with no gene match: 10. This CDR3 is built from 13 residues. In nucleotides, the CDR3 is TGTGCCCGAAGGACAGGGGAGGTTGACGAGCAGTACTTC. This encodes CARRTGEVDEQYF.

This clonotype was observed a few times. CDR3 region: CSARDRVEQGGPEAFF. For the CDR3, the DNA is TGCAGTGCTAGAGATCGGGTGGAACAGGGCGGCCCTGAAGCTTTCTTT. V is TRBV20-1 and J is TRBJ1-1; D might be TRBD1 (6 bases). Germline CDR1 is DFQATT and CDR2 is SNEGSKA (reference sequence). Trimming shortened V by 0 bases and J by 6 bases, and 20 bases separated the two germline ends. This CDR3 is built from 16 residues.

This clonotype occurred a few times. The rearrangement links TRBV6-2 or TRBV6-3 to TRBJ1-2; a weak D match, TRBD1 (5 bases). From germline, CDR1 is MNHEY and CDR2 SVGEGT. Trimming left V 1 base short and J 5 bases short, with 11 bases between. The CDR3 is made up of 14 amino acids. The CDR3 protein is CASSYYLEGYGYTF. CDR3 sequence (DNA): TGTGCCAGCAGTTACTACCTCGAGGGGTATGGCTACACCTTC.

This clonotype was detected only a few times. The J gene is TRBJ2-1, the V gene TRBV4-1; D may be TRBD2 (5 bases). This CDR3 has 14 amino acids. The V gene's germline CDR1 is MGHRA and CDR2 YSYEKL. Deletions cut 1 base from V and 7 bases from J, with 11 bases between. The CDR3 sequence is CASSQASRANEQFF. The CDR3 DNA follows: TGCGCCAGCAGCCAAGCTAGCCGGGCGAATGAGCAGTTCTTC.

The chain has TRBV15 and TRBJ1-2; 8 bases are a match to TRBD1. The CDR3 length is 15 residues. CDR1 is LNHNV and CDR2 is YYDKDF in the germline V gene (reference sequence). Trimming took 0 bases from V and 4 from J; bases not matched to a gene: 4. Here the CDR3 DNA reads TGTGCCACCAGCAGAGACGCAGGGGGCGGCTATGGCTACACCTTC. Translation: CATSRDAGGGYGYTF.

This clonotype was seen more than once but under ten times. The gene calls are TRBV5-5 and TRBJ1-2; the D gene is possibly TRBD1 (5 bases). Germline CDR1 and CDR2: SGHKS and YYEKEE (reference sequence). Between the trimmed V and J ends, which lost 4 bases and 4 bases, there was a span of 14 bases. The CDR3 consists of 14 residues. For the CDR3, the DNA is TGTGCCAGCAGCGTAACCGGGACTTCCTATGGCTACACCTTC. This encodes CASSVTGTSYGYTF.

The chain links TRBV7-3 to TRBJ2-1; D remains ambiguous. The CDR3 consists of 13 residues. V lost 5 bases, J lost 4 bases, and 9 bases lay in between. Germline V gives CDR1 SGHTA, CDR2 FQGTGA. The CDR3 spells CASSPGHYNEQFF. CDR3 coding DNA: TGTGCCAGCAGCCCCGGCCATTACAATGAGCAGTTCTTC. Supplemented by reference TRBV7-3 and TRBJ2-1, the full variable domain reads GAGVSQTPSNKVTEKGKYVELRCDPISGHTALYWYRQSLGQGPEFLIYFQGTGAADDSGLPNDRFFAVRPEGSVSTLKIQRTERGDSAVYLCASSPGHYNEQFFGPGTRLTVL.

The gene calls are TRBV5-1 and TRBJ2-2; D is possibly TRBD1 (5 bases). The CDR3 is 14 residues long. The V gene lost 4 bases and the J gene lost 1 base, with 8 bases spanning the gap. Looked up from germline, CDR1 is SGHRS and CDR2 is YFSETQ. The CDR3 loop reads CASSPQGNTGELFF. In DNA form, the CDR3 reads TGCGCCAGCAGCCCGCAGGGGAACACCGGGGAGCTGTTTTTT.

This clonotype has a handful of counts. The chain uses TRBV6-2 or TRBV6-3 and TRBJ1-5, with D unresolved. V was cut by 2 bases and J by 3 bases, with 11 bases left in between. In germline, CDR1 is MNHEY, CDR2 SVGEGT. This CDR3 comprises 15 residues. The CDR3: CASSYPSGLNQPQHF. CDR3 in DNA: TGTGCCAGCAGTTACCCCTCAGGTCTCAATCAGCCCCAGCATTTT.

The chain couples TRBV3-1 to TRBJ1-1, with D hard to call. This CDR3 region has 15 residues. CDR1 LGHDT and CDR2 YNNKEL come from the germline V gene (reference sequence). Trimming removed 1 base from V and 2 bases from J, with 11 bases in between. The CDR3 region is CASSQARTLNTEAFF. The CDR3 DNA follows: TGTGCCAGCAGCCAAGCTAGGACGTTAAACACTGAAGCTTTCTTT.

This clonotype turned up a few times. The chain joins TRBV12-3 or TRBV12-4 to TRBJ1-1; TRBD1 might be the D (6 bases). Trimming took off 7 bases at V and 6 bases at J, with 18 bases between the two ends. CDR3 length: 14 residues. CDR3 protein: CASTPAGRGPEAFF. Written as DNA, the CDR3 is TGTGCCAGCACCCCCGCAGGCAGGGGCCCTGAAGCTTTCTTT.

The chain recombines TRBV4-1 with TRBJ2-3; D not certain. This CDR3 has 15 residues. Germline CDR1 and CDR2: MGHRA and YSYEKL. V lost 8 bases and J lost 4, with 19 bases in between. The CDR3 nucleotides are TGCGCCAGCTCAAAAGCGCCGTCTGGATCAGATACGCAGTATTTT. The encoded protein is CASSKAPSGSDTQYF.

The chain uses TRBV15 and TRBJ1-1; the D gene is possibly TRBD1 (5 bases). Between the trimmed V and J ends, which lost 0 bases and 10 bases, there was a span of 9 bases. Germline V gene data show CDR1 as LNHNV and CDR2 as YYDKDF (reference sequence). The CDR3 spans 12 residues. CDR3 in amino acids: CATSRDQGRAFF. The DNA of the CDR3 is TGTGCCACCAGCAGAGACCAGGGAAGAGCTTTCTTT.

The chain joins TRBV7-2 to TRBJ2-7; TRBD1 matches 11 bases. The CDR3 contains 14 residues. The germline V gene encodes CDR1 SGHTA and CDR2 FQGNSA. The junction had 4 bases not matched to a gene; V was cut back by 5 bases and J by 4 bases. CDR3 amino acids: CASSTDRGRYEQYF. The CDR3 coding sequence is TGTGCCAGCAGCACGGACAGGGGGCGTTACGAGCAGTACTTC.

This clonotype showed up just a few times. This sequence joins TRBV4-3 and TRBJ1-2, with TRBD1 identical over 8 bases. Germline V gene lookup returns CDR1 LGHNA and CDR2 YSLEER. The CDR3 is made up of 17 amino acids. The trim removed 1 base at V and 8 bases at J, leaving 15 bases unmatched. CDR3 coding DNA: TGCGCCAGCAGCCAAGGTCGGGACCCCGGGGCAGGGGGCGGCTACACCTTC. It codes for CASSQGRDPGAGGGYTF.

This clonotype came up a few times. V gene TRBV12-3 or TRBV12-4 combines with J gene TRBJ1-3, with 9 nucleotides matching TRBD1. V was clipped by 3 bases and J by 0 bases; unmatched bases: 6. The CDR3 consists of 17 residues. The CDR3 reads CASSFRTGQGSGNTIYF. In nucleotides, the CDR3 is TGTGCCAGCAGTTTCCGTACGGGACAGGGCTCTGGAAACACCATATATTTT.

This sequence joins TRBV6-6 and TRBJ2-2; tentative D call: TRBD1 (6 bases). CDR3 length equals 15 residues. Per the germline V gene, CDR1 is MNHNY and CDR2 is SVGAGI (reference sequence). Trimming shortened V by 6 bases and J by 2 bases, and 13 bases separated the two germline ends. For the CDR3, the DNA is TGTGCCAGCAGCCTCAGGGGACCCAACACCGGGGAGCTGTTTTTT. Amino acids: CASSLRGPNTGELFF.

The chain carries TRBV11-2 and TRBJ1-1; D may be TRBD1 (5 bases). CDR1 is SGHAT and CDR2 is FQNNGV in the germline V gene. CDR3 length: 13 amino acids. Trimming removed 5 bases at V and 8 bases at J, with 15 bases between. The CDR3 protein is CASSRIRVVEAFF. For the CDR3, the DNA is TGTGCCAGCAGCCGTATCAGGGTTGTAGAAGCTTTCTTT.